The clone carrying this TCR beta chain was counted a single time. Its target is unknown. Mismatch with germline at one junction end may stem from a read error. Sequencing was performed with immunoSEQ multiplex PCR; in TCRdb, only in-frame clones are kept and a portion is missing. The sample lists roughly 350,000 clones; 70% to 90% were seen once. This specimen belongs to a study of Ad26.COV2.S vaccination and SARS-CoV-2 variants. Overall study context: Administration of Ad26.COV2.S was intramuscular, either once or twice 56 days apart.

The sample's treatment: 15 to 20 received Ad26.COV2.S at low or high dose, single or two shots; five or six received placebo; per-sample allocation not given. Sampling took place 63 days after the first vaccine or placebo injection. What was given as vaccine was an Ad26 vector encoding Wuhan-strain SARS-CoV-2 spike. The CDR3 runs to 15 residues. Germline V CDR1 and CDR2: SSHAT, FNYEAQ (reference sequence). Study-wide results and caveats: Greater spike-specific TCR breadth was seen in vaccine recipients than in placebo recipients. Reportedly, spike-specific CD8+ and CD4+ T cell responses achieved substantial breadth once vaccination had taken place.

The input for sequencing was peripheral blood, taken in a trial of Ad26.COV2.S vaccine versus placebo. The sequence was collected from a person between 18 and 65 years old who received the Ad26.COV2.S COVID-19 vaccine or a placebo. J is TRBJ2-1 and V is TRBV7-7; 9 nucleotides agree with TRBD1. This CDR3 reads CASSGGGTGPTEQFF. DNA of the CDR3: TGTGCTAGCAGCGGTGGGGGGACAGGGCCGACTGAGCAGTTCTTC.